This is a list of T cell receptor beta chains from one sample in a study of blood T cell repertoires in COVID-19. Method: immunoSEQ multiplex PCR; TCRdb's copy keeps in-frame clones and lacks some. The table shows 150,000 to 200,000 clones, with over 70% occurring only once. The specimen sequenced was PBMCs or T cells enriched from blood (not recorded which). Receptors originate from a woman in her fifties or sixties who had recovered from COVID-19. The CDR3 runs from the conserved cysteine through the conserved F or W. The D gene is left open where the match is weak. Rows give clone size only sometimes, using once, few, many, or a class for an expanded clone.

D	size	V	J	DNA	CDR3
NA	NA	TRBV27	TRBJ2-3	TGTGCCAGCATGACTCAGGGACACACAGATACGCAGTATTTT	CASMTQGHTDTQYF
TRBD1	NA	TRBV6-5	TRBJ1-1	TGTGCCAGCAGTTCCGACAGGGGGTCGAGCACTGAAGCTTTCTTT	CASSSDRGSSTEAFF
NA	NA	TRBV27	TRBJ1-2	TGTGCCAGCAGTTTATCGGGGGGGGCCTATGGCTACACCTTC	CASSLSGGAYGYTF
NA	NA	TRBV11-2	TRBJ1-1	TGTGCCAGCAGCCCCCTAGCGGTGGAGAACACTGAAGCTTTCTTT	CASSPLAVENTEAFF
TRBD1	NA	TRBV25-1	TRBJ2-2	TGTGCCAGCAGGGGACAGGGGCGCGCCGGGGAGCTGTTTTTT	CASRGQGRAGELFF
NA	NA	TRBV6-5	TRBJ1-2	TGTGCCAGCAAACCCTACAGGGCAGGCTACACCTTC	CASKPYRAGYTF
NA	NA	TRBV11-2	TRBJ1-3	TGTGCCAGCAGTATTGGAAACACCATATATTTT	CASSIGNTIYF
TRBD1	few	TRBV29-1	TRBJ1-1	TGCAGCGCCGAGATTGGGACAGATTGGGGTGAAGCTTTCTTT	CSAEIGTDWGEAFF
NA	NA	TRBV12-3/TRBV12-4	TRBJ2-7	TGTGCCAGCAGTTACAGGACCTCCTACGAGCAGTACTTC	CASSYRTSYEQYF
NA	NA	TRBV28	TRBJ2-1	TGTGCCAGCAGTTTGCGGTATGAGCAGTTCTTC	CASSLRYEQFF
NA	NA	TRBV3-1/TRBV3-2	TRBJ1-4	TGTGCCAGCAGCCCTCGGACAGTAACTAATGAAAAACTGTTTTTT	CASSPRTVTNEKLFF
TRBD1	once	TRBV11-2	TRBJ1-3	TGTGCCAGCAGCTTATCCGTTGGGGACAGGGCATTGGTAGGAAACACCATATATTTT	CASSLSVGDRALVGNTIYF
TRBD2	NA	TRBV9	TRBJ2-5	TGTGCCAGCAGCACTAGCGGGAGCCCGAAAGAGACCCAGTACTTC	CASSTSGSPKETQYF
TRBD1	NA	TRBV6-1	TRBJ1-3	TGTGCCAGCAGTGAATGGGACGGACAGGGGTCCCGGGGCACCATATATTTT	CASSEWDGQGSRGTIYF
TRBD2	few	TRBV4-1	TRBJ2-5	TGCGCCAGCAGCCCGGGGACTAGCGGGAGTAGAGGCCGGGAGACCCAGTACTTC	CASSPGTSGSRGRETQYF
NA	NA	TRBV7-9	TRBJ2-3	TGTGCCAGCAGCCCCGGACTTTCCACAGATACGCAGTATTTT	CASSPGLSTDTQYF